The T cell receptor (beta chain) described here comes from a study of T cell repertoires in cytomegalovirus infection. Study as a whole: CMV infection and matching HLA type were both indicated by public TCR beta signatures.

Germline-derived CDR1 and CDR2 are ENHRY and SYGVKD. The CDR3 consists of 16 residues. V was cut by 3 bases and J by 1 base, with 15 bases left in between. TCRdb reprocessed the reads with MiXCR, giving one entry per CDR3 protein. The repertoire holds 150,000 to 200,000 distinct CDR3 sequences, with approximately 19% as singletons. Only a few counts were recorded for this clonotype. This sequence joins TRBV10-3 and TRBJ1-1; D possibly corresponds to TRBD1 (6 bases). This clonotype originated in a human donor in good health (CMV status not recorded). Some clones in this sample may be carry-over from other donors' samples. Source material: PBMCs. CDR3 sequence (DNA): TGTGCCATCAGTGATCCCTCCCGGGGGCGGAACACTGAAGCTTTCTTT. It codes for CAISDPSRGRNTEAFF.